One and the same sample provided the 25 T cell receptor beta chains below, sequenced in a study of blood T cell repertoires in COVID-19. TCRdb keeps only in-frame clones here, not all; method: immunoSEQ multiplex PCR. The profile shows around 69,000 clones, 89% of them singletons. Sequences were obtained from peripheral blood. These receptors came from a woman aged 45-65 years with active COVID-19.

The CDR3 loop reads CASSLTSGRINEQFF. For the CDR3, the DNA is TGCGCCAGCAGTTTGACTAGCGGGAGAATCAATGAGCAGTTCTTC. This chain joins TRBV10-1 and TRBJ2-1; TRBD2 aligns across 12 bases. Germline CDR1 WNHNN, CDR2 SYGVQD (reference sequence). V lost 5 bases, J lost 6 bases, and 5 bases stayed unmatched. The CDR3 loop spans 15 amino acids.

V usage is TRBV6-5 and J usage is TRBJ1-6; tentatively, D is TRBD1 (5 bases). Germline V gene sequence: CDR1 MNHEY, CDR2 SVGAGI. Trimming stripped 6 bases from V and 14 bases from J, with 14 bases between. The CDR3 contains 12 residues. As DNA, the CDR3 is TGTGCCAGCAGCCAGGGCCATTCGGCCCTCCACTTT. Protein product: CASSQGHSALHF.

CDR3 nucleotide sequence: TGTGCCAGCAGTTTAATCCAGGGGAATCAGCCCCAGCATTTT. It yields the protein CASSLIQGNQPQHF. The V call is TRBV28, the J call TRBJ1-5; tentative D call: TRBD1 (6 bases). The CDR3 consists of 14 residues. V lost 2 bases, J lost 4 bases, and 9 bases lay in between. In germline, CDR1 is MDHEN, CDR2 SYDVKM.

A single count supports this clone. CDR3 in DNA: TGTGCCAGCACAGACCGACAGGGGTACAATCAGCCCCAGCATTTT. Translated: CASTDRQGYNQPQHF. The genes are TRBV28 and TRBJ1-5; 8 nucleotides line up with TRBD1. The germline gives CDR1 MDHEN, CDR2 SYDVKM. The CDR3 is 15 residues long. Trimming at V came to 7 bases and at J to 3 bases, leaving 8 bases not matched to a gene. The variable domain in full, with the rest retrieved from reference TRBV28 and TRBJ1-5, is DVKVTQSSRYLVKRTGEKVFLECVQDMDHENMFWYRQDPGLGLRLIYFSYDVKMKEKGDIPEGYSVSREKKERFSLILESASTNQTSMYLCASTDRQGYNQPQHFGDGTRLSIL.

The J gene is TRBJ1-3, the V gene TRBV5-3, with 7 bases lining up with TRBD1. TRBV5-3 is recorded as an ORF, its role being uncertain. The CDR3 sequence is 16 residues long. After removal of 4 bases from V and 0 bases from J, the junction contained 7 bases not matched to a gene. Here the CDR3 reads CARSPGQFNSGNTIYF. CDR3 bases: TGTGCCAGAAGCCCGGGACAGTTTAACTCTGGAAACACCATATATTTT.

The chain combines TRBV14 with TRBJ2-3, with a tentative D call TRBD1 (5 bases). The CDR3 totals 13 residues. Germline V gene sequence: CDR1 SGHDN, CDR2 FVKESK. V gave up 4 bases and J gave up 10 bases, with 15 bases separating them. The CDR3 here is CASSRIGVKAQYF. Here the CDR3 DNA reads TGTGCCAGCAGCCGAATAGGGGTGAAGGCGCAGTATTTT.

The table lists this clone with a few counts. The CDR3 here is CASSDNYEQYF. The CDR3 DNA reads as TGTGCCAGCAGCGACAACTACGAGCAGTACTTC. The chain links TRBV9 to TRBJ2-7, with D unclear. V was pared by 3 bases and J by 3 bases, with 4 bases between. In germline, CDR1 is SGDLS, CDR2 YYNGEE. The CDR3 loop spans 11 amino acids.

This clone was picked up one time. The CDR3 DNA is TGTGCCAGCAGCGTTAGCGGCCTAAACAATGAGCAGTTCTTC. Translated: CASSVSGLNNEQFF. This chain uses TRBV11-2 with TRBJ2-1; D may be TRBD2 (6 bases). Germline V gene data show CDR1 as SGHAT and CDR2 as FQNNGV. CDR3 length: 14 amino acids. Trimming left V 5 bases short and J 5 bases short, with 13 bases between.

This chain joins TRBV30 and TRBJ1-3; D uncertain. The V end lost 2 bases, the J end lost 4 bases, and 15 bases lay between the germline ends. The germline V gene has CDR1 GTSNPN and CDR2 SVGIG (reference sequence). The CDR3 covers 15 residues. The CDR3, as DNA: TGTGCCTGGAGTCTGGGCGGTGGAGGGGGAAACACCATATATTTT. It yields the protein CAWSLGGGGGNTIYF.

CDR3 amino acids: CAWSQGSLLGTTRDEQFF. DNA for the CDR3: TGTGCCTGGAGTCAAGGCAGCCTACTAGGGACAACCCGGGATGAGCAGTTCTTC. The chain recombines TRBV30 with TRBJ2-1; possibly TRBD1 for D (6 bases). The length of the CDR3 is 18 residues. Germline CDR1 reads GTSNPN; CDR2 reads SVGIG (reference sequence). With 2 bases removed from V and 8 bases from J, the gap between germline ends came to 28 bases. The variable domain in full, with the rest retrieved from reference TRBV30 and TRBJ2-1, is SQTIHQWPATLVQPVGSPLSLECTVEGTSNPNLYWYRQAAGRGLQLLFYSVGIGQISSEVPQNLSASRPQDRQFILSSKKLLLSDSGFYLCAWSQGSLLGTTRDEQFFGPGTRLTVL.

This clone came up once. This rearrangement joins TRBV19 to TRBJ1-5; no clear D gene. The CDR3 runs to 14 residues. V was clipped by 7 bases and J by 0 bases, with 10 bases between them. Germline V lookup: CDR1 LNHDA, CDR2 SQIVND (reference sequence). The CDR3 is CASIVPYSNQPQHF. In DNA, the CDR3 is TGTGCCAGTATTGTTCCCTATAGCAATCAGCCCCAGCATTTT.

The chain links TRBV6-5 to TRBJ2-2; D is perhaps TRBD2 (5 bases). The CDR3 covers 13 residues. V gave up 6 bases and J gave up 6 bases, with 11 bases separating them. Germline CDR1 MNHEY, CDR2 SVGAGI. The CDR3 is CASRDSRSGELFF. The CDR3 region has the DNA TGTGCCAGCAGGGACTCCCGGTCCGGGGAGCTGTTTTTT.

The chain uses TRBV18 and TRBJ2-7, with TRBD2 matching 9 bases. The CDR3 is made up of 17 amino acids. Trimming removed 3 bases from V and 4 bases from J; junction bases left unmatched: 13. The germline V gene encodes CDR1 KGHSH and CDR2 LQKENI. CDR3 residues: CASSPNDIAGVRYEQYF. The CDR3 DNA reads TGTGCCAGCTCACCGAACGATATAGCGGGAGTAAGGTACGAGCAGTACTTC.

The V and J genes are TRBV6-5 and TRBJ2-5, with D possibly being TRBD2 (6 bases). V was shortened by 6 bases and J by 6 bases, with 17 bases between the two germline ends. Germline V gene lookup returns CDR1 MNHEY and CDR2 SVGAGI. The CDR3 is 14 amino acids. The CDR3 nucleotides are TGTGCCAGCAGGTTGGACTTGGCGGGGCAGACCCAGTACTTC. Translation: CASRLDLAGQTQYF.

This clone was counted a few times. The gene calls are TRBV27 and TRBJ1-5, with a weak D call TRBD1 (6 bases). CDR1 MNHEY and CDR2 SMNVEV come from the germline V gene (reference sequence). The CDR3 totals 14 residues. Trimming took 2 bases from V and 4 from J, leaving 9 bases between them. DNA for the CDR3: TGTGCCAGCAGTTTACAGGGGTTAAATCAGCCCCAGCATTTT. It is translated as CASSLQGLNQPQHF.

The chain has TRBV18 and TRBJ2-1; 7 bases are shared with TRBD2. Germline trimming cut 1 base from V and 3 bases from J; bases unmatched to any gene: 9. The CDR3 runs 17 residues. Germline V gene sequence: CDR1 KGHSH, CDR2 LQKENI. CDR3 loop: CASSPLGGAGIYNEQFF. In DNA, the CDR3 is TGTGCCAGCTCACCACTCGGAGGAGCGGGGATCTACAATGAGCAGTTCTTC.

CDR3 sequence reads: CASSETGGSGGNQPQHF. The CDR3 DNA is TGTGCCAGCAGTGAAACAGGGGGCAGCGGTGGCAATCAGCCCCAGCATTTT. The chain uses TRBV2 and TRBJ1-5; 9 nucleotides line up with TRBD1. The CDR3 sequence is 17 residues long. Germline assignment: CDR1 SNHLY and CDR2 FYNNEI. V lost 2 bases to trimming and J lost 2 bases; unmatched junction nucleotides: 7.

This clone is medium-sized within its sample. The rearrangement links TRBV9 to TRBJ2-7, with TRBD2 identical over 12 bases. V was clipped by 4 bases and J by 3 bases; unmatched bases: 8. The CDR3 has 16 residues. Per germline, CDR1 SGDLS and CDR2 YYNGEE. This chain's CDR3 is CASSPRTSGTVYEQYF. CDR3 coding DNA: TGTGCCAGCAGCCCGAGGACTAGCGGGACCGTCTACGAGCAGTACTTC.

The CDR3 sequence is CASRNLAASSYNEQFF. The CDR3 DNA follows: TGTGCCAGCAGAAATTTAGCGGCAAGCTCCTACAATGAGCAGTTCTTC. The chain links TRBV28 to TRBJ2-1, with D possibly matching TRBD2 (6 bases). Germline V lookup: CDR1 MDHEN, CDR2 SYDVKM. CDR3 length: 16 amino acids. V lost 6 bases and J lost 0, with 15 bases in between. The full variable domain, in which reference TRBV28 and TRBJ2-1 provide the parts outside the CDR3, is DVKVTQSSRYLVKRTGEKVFLECVQDMDHENMFWYRQDPGLGLRLIYFSYDVKMKEKGDIPEGYSVSREKKERFSLILESASTNQTSMYLCASRNLAASSYNEQFFGPGTRLTVL.

The rearrangement joins TRBV6-6 to TRBJ2-1; D is possibly TRBD1 (5 bases). V lost 7 bases, J lost 5 bases, and 9 bases lay in between. CDR1 and CDR2 (germline): MNHNY, SVGAGI (reference sequence). The length of the CDR3 is 12 residues. As DNA, the CDR3 is TGTGCCAGCACCGACAGACACAATGAGCAGTTCTTC. Translating it yields CASTDRHNEQFF.

As DNA, the CDR3 is TGTGCCAGTAGTCCCCAGACCGGGAACACAGATACGCAGTATTTT. Protein sequence: CASSPQTGNTDTQYF. The chain has TRBV19 and TRBJ2-3; tentatively, D is TRBD2 (5 bases). V gave up 5 bases and J gave up 2 bases, with 14 bases separating them. Germline CDR1 LNHDA, CDR2 SQIVND (reference sequence). This CDR3 region has 15 residues.

The rearrangement links TRBV6-5 to TRBJ1-6, with TRBD1 matching 8 bases. The germline gives CDR1 MNHEY, CDR2 SVGAGI. The CDR3 spans 15 residues. V gave up 0 bases and J gave up 8 bases; unmatched junction bases: 3. The CDR3 coding sequence is TGTGCCAGCAGTTACTCGAACAGGGGGGATTCACCCCTCCACTTT. It specifies CASSYSNRGDSPLHF.

The V and J genes are TRBV5-1 and TRBJ2-1; 7 positions agree with TRBD2. V shed 0 bases, J shed 8 bases, and the junction held 14 bases outside the gene matches. The CDR3 covers 17 residues. Germline CDR1 is SGHRS and CDR2 is YFSETQ. In nucleotides, the CDR3 is TGCGCCAGCAGCTTGGGCTCGGGGGGAGTAATCCCCCATGAGCAGTTCTTC. It specifies CASSLGSGGVIPHEQFF. Filled out from reference TRBV5-1 and TRBJ2-1, the complete variable domain reads KAGVTQTPRYLIKTRGQQVTLSCSPISGHRSVSWYQQTPGQGLQFLFEYFSETQRNKGNFPGRFSGRQFSNSRSEMNVSTLELGDSALYLCASSLGSGGVIPHEQFFGPGTRLTVL.

This clone was counted once. The gene calls are TRBV7-2 and TRBJ2-2; D unresolved. Germline CDR1 SGHTA, CDR2 FQGNSA. The CDR3 sequence is 13 residues long. Trimming left V 5 bases short and J 1 base short, with 5 bases between. As DNA, the CDR3 is TGTGCCAGCAGCCCGAGGAACACCGGGGAGCTGTTTTTT. This gives the protein CASSPRNTGELFF. Drawing the rest from reference TRBV7-2 and TRBJ2-2, the complete variable domain is GAGVSQSPSNKVTEKGKDVELRCDPISGHTALYWYRQSLGQGLEFLIYFQGNSAPDKSGLPSDRFSAERTGGSVSTLTIQRTQQEDSAVYLCASSPRNTGELFFGEGSRLTVL.

This clone was counted once. V and J are TRBV9 and TRBJ2-7; D is possibly TRBD2 (6 bases). This CDR3 is 13 amino acids long. Deletions cut 1 base from V and 7 bases from J, with 12 bases between. CDR1 SGDLS and CDR2 YYNGEE come from the germline V gene. The CDR3 DNA is TGTGCCAGCAGCGTAATTTCGAGCGGGGAGCAGTACTTC. This sequence encodes CASSVISSGEQYF.